The rows below give T cell receptor beta chains drawn from one sample of a study of PD-1 blockade in classical Hodgkin lymphoma. The data were produced by immunoSEQ multiplex PCR, yet TCRdb's version contains in-frame clones alone and is incomplete. The sample carries over 75,000 clones, approximately 90% recorded once. The specimen comprised peripheral blood mononuclear cells (PBMCs), sampled before the fourth cycle of nivolumab. Receptors were obtained from a human donor with classical Hodgkin lymphoma. Both conserved end residues are trimmed from each CDR3.

V gene: TRBV5-1
J gene: TRBJ1-1
CDR3 protein: ASSLEVAGRPEAF

V gene: TRBV7-2
J gene: TRBJ1-5
CDR3 protein: ASSYPTGDSNQPQH

V gene: TRBV2
J gene: TRBJ2-1
CDR3 protein: ASSAETRSYNEQF

V gene: TRBV9
J gene: TRBJ1-3
CDR3 protein: ASSINPPTSGNTIY

V gene: TRBV7-9
J gene: TRBJ1-1
CDR3 protein: ASSLSIGMNTEAF

V gene: TRBV7-8
J gene: TRBJ1-5
CDR3 protein: ASSQYGSYSNQPQH

V gene: TRBV10-1
J gene: TRBJ2-5
CDR3 protein: ASSERETQY

V gene: TRBV10-3
J gene: TRBJ1-1
CDR3 protein: AIRGVEGEAF

V gene: TRBV7-9
J gene: TRBJ2-3
CDR3 protein: ASSPTGGARSTDTQY

V gene: TRBV21-1
J gene: .
CDR3 protein: AIPVGEQY

V gene: TRBV7-2
J gene: TRBJ2-7
CDR3 protein: ASSLQGAANYEQY

V gene: TRBV19
J gene: TRBJ2-7
CDR3 protein: ASSTQPGQGTYEQY

V gene: TRBV9
J gene: TRBJ2-7
CDR3 protein: ASSVGTGELYEQY

V gene: TRBV4-2
J gene: TRBJ2-7
CDR3 protein: ASSQGKGAPLAKFYEQY

V gene: TRBV15
J gene: TRBJ1-3
CDR3 protein: ATSQGKGKNSGNTIY

V gene: TRBV7-2
J gene: TRBJ2-7
CDR3 protein: ASSLVGQGSREQY

V gene: TRBV9
J gene: TRBJ1-5
CDR3 protein: ASSVSAGRNQPQH

V gene: TRBV4-2
J gene: TRBJ1-6
CDR3 protein: ASSRGDRGNSPLH

V gene: TRBV7-6
J gene: TRBJ2-7
CDR3 protein: ASSLVDNAYEQY

V gene: TRBV13
J gene: TRBJ2-3
CDR3 protein: ASSLHSGSSTDTQY

V gene: TRBV27
J gene: TRBJ1-2
CDR3 protein: ASSPHMAKGWGYT

V gene: TRBV9
J gene: TRBJ1-6
CDR3 protein: ASSVGDSGSSYNSPLH

V gene: TRBV30
J gene: TRBJ2-7
CDR3 protein: AWSVGTGGSYEQY

V gene: TRBV6-6
J gene: TRBJ2-1
CDR3 protein: ATLRGQNSYNEQF

V gene: TRBV9
J gene: TRBJ2-5
CDR3 protein: ASSPPPGNRRGGETQY

V gene: TRBV6-5
J gene: TRBJ1-5
CDR3 protein: ASSYRVNQPQH

V gene: TRBV9
J gene: TRBJ1-2
CDR3 protein: ASSVWDRENYGYT

V gene: TRBV7-6
J gene: TRBJ2-2
CDR3 protein: ASSSIRETGELF

V gene: TRBV7-9
J gene: TRBJ2-5
CDR3 protein: ASSQAAAPQETQY

V gene: TRBV19
J gene: TRBJ1-1
CDR3 protein: ASIGMWKGTEAF

V gene: TRBV29-1
J gene: TRBJ2-1
CDR3 protein: SITTYNEQF

V gene: TRBV10-1
J gene: TRBJ2-7
CDR3 protein: ASSINRDFTYEQY

V gene: TRBV7-3
J gene: TRBJ2-6
CDR3 protein: ASSLGLRGRSGANVLT

V gene: TRBV9
J gene: TRBJ2-7
CDR3 protein: ASSLGDRAYEQY

V gene: TRBV7-3
J gene: TRBJ2-3
CDR3 protein: ASSLAAPTDTQY